These T cell receptor beta chains were read from a single sample in a study of OX40 agonist ivuxolimab in advanced cancers. The method was immunoSEQ multiplex PCR; TCRdb's version includes in-frame clones alone and lacks a portion of them. The sample records approximately 52,000 clones, 82% being singletons. Here the sequenced sample was CD4+ or CD8+ T cells sorted from blood, taken in a trial of the OX40 agonist ivuxolimab. All receptors come from an adult with an advanced solid tumor such as melanoma, head and neck, liver or kidney cancer. Both conserved end residues are part of each CDR3. A D gene is named only where the DNA matches it firmly.

V gene,D gene,J gene,CDR3 length,CDR3 protein
TRBV7-2,NA,TRBJ2-7,15,CASSLVFGVSSEQYF
TRBV9,NA,TRBJ1-2,13,CASSVDRTGGYTF
TRBV2,NA,TRBJ1-4,12,CASSGQGEKLFF
TRBV7-9,NA,TRBJ2-1,11,CASSLGGEQFF
TRBV4-3,NA,TRBJ1-2,16,CASSPNGEGLHYGYTF
TRBV11-2,TRBD2,TRBJ2-1,16,CASSLEGTSGYNEQFF
TRBV12-5,NA,TRBJ2-5,17,CASGLVLGRVYQETQYF
TRBV21-1,NA,TRBJ1-1,17,CASSKALFQGLNTEAFF
TRBV12-5,NA,TRBJ2-3,13,CASGLGPIDTQYF
TRBV5-8,TRBD2,NA,14,CASSRSGTSGEQYF
TRBV6-5,TRBD1,TRBJ2-2,13,CATERGRSGELFF
TRBV20-1,NA,TRBJ1-1,11,CSAGHGAEAFF
TRBV7-8,TRBD1,TRBJ2-7,15,CASRPPGQESYEQYF
TRBV28,NA,TRBJ1-4,11,CASSLFEKLFF
TRBV5-1,NA,TRBJ2-7,15,CASSLTAVDPYEQYF
TRBV9,NA,TRBJ2-7,15,CASSVVRTDYCEQYF
TRBV7-9,NA,TRBJ1-3,15,CASSLAEGGGNTIYF
TRBV2,TRBD1,TRBJ2-1,14,CASKDRVSYNEQFF
TRBV5-1,NA,TRBJ1-2,16,CASSLRGEKSNYGYTF
TRBV7-8,NA,TRBJ1-4,14,CASSLIGWAEKLFF
TRBV6-5,TRBD2,TRBJ2-2,14,CATRLAGNTGELFF
TRBV2,NA,TRBJ1-2,12,CASDGGNYGYTF
TRBV6-5,NA,TRBJ2-2,15,CASSYSNEGTGELFF
TRBV7-2,TRBD2,TRBJ2-3,12,CASSRGDRTQYF
TRBV29-1,TRBD2,TRBJ2-5,14,CSVEWGGSQETQYF
TRBV7-9,NA,TRBJ1-3,14,CASPGRGTGNTIYF
TRBV11-3,TRBD2,TRBJ2-1,15,CASSLGGSSYNEQFF
TRBV14,TRBD1,TRBJ2-2,16,CASSLRDRGRTGELFF
TRBV6-5,TRBD1,TRBJ1-1,13,CASSQDRGTEAFF
TRBV5-1,NA,TRBJ1-5,15,CASSWDSGSNQPQHF
TRBV19,NA,TRBJ1-5,15,CASSRQTYSNQPQHF
TRBV7-9,NA,TRBJ1-4,13,CASSPVGGEKLFF
TRBV5-3,NA,TRBJ1-4,15,CARSLLGETNEKLFF
TRBV29-1,NA,TRBJ1-4,13,CSVEGEGDEKLFF
TRBV6-1,NA,TRBJ2-7,15,CASSRLQGQPGEQYF
TRBV5-1,NA,TRBJ1-4,14,CASSATGTGEKLFF
TRBV5-1,NA,TRBJ1-6,16,CASSSDTGQGNSPLHF
TRBV5-4,NA,TRBJ2-3,15,CASSFSGGATDTQYF
TRBV30,NA,TRBJ2-5,11,CACGSQETQYF
TRBV11-2,NA,TRBJ2-1,15,CASSTVRGSYNEQFF
TRBV5-4,TRBD1,TRBJ2-1,16,CASSLFRGQGYNEQFF
TRBV4-2,NA,TRBJ2-5,16,CASSQLGQPYQETQYF
TRBV28,NA,TRBJ2-5,14,CAIRGAETRETQYF